This TCR beta chain comes out of a study of blood T cells in healthy people across ages. Donor samples were obtained from healthy Caucasian individuals from Russia, aged about 6 to 95. The extraction recovered at least 5 micrograms of total RNA per sample. Germline-derived CDR1 and CDR2 are MNHEY and SVGAGI. The CDR3 extends over 14 amino acids. The V segment lost 6 bases and the J segment 3 bases; nucleotides outside the gene matches: 4. Together with a sample-barcoded 5' primer, a J-beta primer mix was included in a second PCR lasting about 7 to 11 cycles. Tags on each cDNA molecule came from a template-switch adaptor with 12 random nucleotides. TCRdb processed the 5' RACE reads anew with MiXCR; each CDR3 protein has one entry. This sample yields fewer than 1,000,000 distinct CDR3 sequences, of which around 43% are seen a single time; around 21% belongs to the top ten. This clonotype was seen a handful of times.

The TCR was taken from a man aged 60 to 69 in good health. Input material: blood. The chain recombines TRBV6-5 with TRBJ1-4; 7 positions match TRBD1. The CDR3 loop is CASRRQGSNEKLFF. In DNA form, the CDR3 reads TGTGCCAGCAGACGACAGGGTTCTAATGAAAAACTGTTTTTT.